The clone carrying this T cell receptor (beta chain) was seen more than once but under ten times. Its specificity is not known. The junction had 13 bases not matched to a gene; V was cut back by 7 bases and J by 8 bases. CDR1 MDHEN and CDR2 SYDVKM come from the germline V gene. The length of the CDR3 is 14 residues. These data are taken from a study of beta chain features in type 1 diabetes. Study-wide results and limits: Shortening of TCRB CDR3s, moderate but significant, appeared in all four CD4+ subsets of Type 1 diabetes patients.

As every portion of the isolated RNA was reverse transcribed, the sequencing read expressed TCRB transcripts. The average read count of naive, central memory and regulatory T cell samples was 3 million to 4 million. Data came from immunoSEQ multiplex PCR; TCRdb stores just in-frame clones and leaves some out. The data contain about 650,000 clones, under 15% of them singletons. The sequenced material came from naive CD4+ T cells from blood. This TCR was recovered from a man aged 30 to 45 with type 1 diabetes. The chain links TRBV28 to TRBJ1-2, with 7 bases that match TRBD1. As DNA, the CDR3 is TGTGCCAGCACTACGACAGGGAGGGACCGCGGCTACACCTTC. This gives the protein CASTTTGRDRGYTF.